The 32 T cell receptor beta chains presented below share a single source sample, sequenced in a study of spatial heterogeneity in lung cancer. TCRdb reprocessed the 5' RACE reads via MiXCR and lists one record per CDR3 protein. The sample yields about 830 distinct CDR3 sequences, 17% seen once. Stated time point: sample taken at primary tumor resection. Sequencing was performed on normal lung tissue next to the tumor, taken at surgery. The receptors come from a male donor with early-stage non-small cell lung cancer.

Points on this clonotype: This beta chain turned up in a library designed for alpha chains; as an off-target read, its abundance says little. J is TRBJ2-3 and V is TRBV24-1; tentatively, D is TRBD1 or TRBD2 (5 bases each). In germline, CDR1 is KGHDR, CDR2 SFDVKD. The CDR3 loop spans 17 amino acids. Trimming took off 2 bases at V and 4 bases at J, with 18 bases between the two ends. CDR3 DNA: TGTGCCACCAGTGATTCCCGGGACGACCGCGGCGCAGATACGCAGTATTTT. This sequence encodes CATSDSRDDRGADTQYF.

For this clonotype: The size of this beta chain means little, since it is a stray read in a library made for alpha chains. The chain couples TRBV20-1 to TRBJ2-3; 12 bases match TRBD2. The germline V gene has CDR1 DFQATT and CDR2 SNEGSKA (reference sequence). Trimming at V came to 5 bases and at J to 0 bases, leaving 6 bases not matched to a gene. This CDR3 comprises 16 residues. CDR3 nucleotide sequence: TGCAGTGCTGGGAAACTAGCGGGAGGTAGCACAGATACGCAGTATTTT. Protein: CSAGKLAGGSTDTQYF.

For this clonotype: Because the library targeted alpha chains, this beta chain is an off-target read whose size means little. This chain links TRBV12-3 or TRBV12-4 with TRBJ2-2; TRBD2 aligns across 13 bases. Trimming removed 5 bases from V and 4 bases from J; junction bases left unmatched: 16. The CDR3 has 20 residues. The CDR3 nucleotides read TGTGCCAGCAGTCCCTATCCCCCGGGACTAGCGGGGTATATCACCGGGGAGCTGTTTTTT. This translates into CASSPYPPGLAGYITGELFF.

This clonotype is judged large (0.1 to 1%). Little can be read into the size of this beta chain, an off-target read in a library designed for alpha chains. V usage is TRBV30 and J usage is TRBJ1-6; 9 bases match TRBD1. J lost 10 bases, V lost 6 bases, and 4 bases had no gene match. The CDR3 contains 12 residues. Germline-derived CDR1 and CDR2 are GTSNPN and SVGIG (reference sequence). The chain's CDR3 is CACGQGPSPLHF. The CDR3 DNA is TGTGCCTGTGGACAGGGGCCGTCACCCCTCCACTTT.

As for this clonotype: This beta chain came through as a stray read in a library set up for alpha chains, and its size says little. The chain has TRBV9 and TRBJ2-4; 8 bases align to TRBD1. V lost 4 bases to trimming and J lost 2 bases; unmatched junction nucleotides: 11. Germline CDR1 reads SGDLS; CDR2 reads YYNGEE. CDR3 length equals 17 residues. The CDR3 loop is CASSTAPGGFSKNIQYF. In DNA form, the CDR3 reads TGTGCCAGCAGCACCGCGCCAGGGGGCTTTTCCAAAAACATTCAGTACTTC. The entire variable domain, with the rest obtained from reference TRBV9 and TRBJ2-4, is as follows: DSGVTQTPKHLITATGQRVTLRCSPRSGDLSVYWYQQSLDQGLQFLIQYYNGEERAKGNILERFSAQQFPDLHSELNLSSLELGDSALYFCASSTAPGGFSKNIQYFGAGTRLSVL.

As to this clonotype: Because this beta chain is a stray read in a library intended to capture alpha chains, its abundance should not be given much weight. The CDR3 coding sequence is TGTGCCAGCAGCCCCCGGACAGGGTACAATGAGCAGTTCTTC. Encoded protein: CASSPRTGYNEQFF. The rearrangement joins TRBV13 to TRBJ2-1; 8 nucleotides align to TRBD1. With 5 bases clipped from V and 4 bases from J, the junction kept 4 bases outside the gene matches. Germline loops: CDR1 PRHDT, CDR2 FYEKMQ (reference sequence). The CDR3 has 14 residues.

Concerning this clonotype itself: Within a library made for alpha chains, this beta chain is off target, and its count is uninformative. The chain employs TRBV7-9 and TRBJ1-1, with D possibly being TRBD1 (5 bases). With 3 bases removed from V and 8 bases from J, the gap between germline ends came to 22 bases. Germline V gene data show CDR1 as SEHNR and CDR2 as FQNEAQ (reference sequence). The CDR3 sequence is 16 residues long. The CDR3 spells CASSLVRWDVGPEAFF. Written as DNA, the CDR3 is TGTGCCAGCAGCTTGGTCAGGTGGGACGTCGGACCCGAAGCTTTCTTT.

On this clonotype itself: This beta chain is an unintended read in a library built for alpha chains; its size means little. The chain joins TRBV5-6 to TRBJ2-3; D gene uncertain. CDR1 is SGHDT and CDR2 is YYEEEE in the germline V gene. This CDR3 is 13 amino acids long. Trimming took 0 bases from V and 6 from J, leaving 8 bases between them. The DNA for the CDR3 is TGTGCCAGCAGCTTGGAAGAGGTTGATACGCAGTATTTT. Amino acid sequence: CASSLEEVDTQYF.

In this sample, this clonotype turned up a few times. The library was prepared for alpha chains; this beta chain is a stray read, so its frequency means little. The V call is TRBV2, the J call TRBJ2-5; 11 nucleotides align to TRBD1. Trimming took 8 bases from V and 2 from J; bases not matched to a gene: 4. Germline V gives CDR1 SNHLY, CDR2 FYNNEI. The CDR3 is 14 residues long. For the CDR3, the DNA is TGTGCCAGCCTCCGGGACAGGGGGCAAGAGACCCAGTACTTC. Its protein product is CASLRDRGQETQYF.

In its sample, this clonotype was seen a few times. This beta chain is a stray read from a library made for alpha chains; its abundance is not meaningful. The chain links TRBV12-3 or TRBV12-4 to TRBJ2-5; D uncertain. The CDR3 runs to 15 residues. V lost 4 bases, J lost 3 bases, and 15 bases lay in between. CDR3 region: CASSWANPPKETQYF. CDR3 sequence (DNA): TGTGCCAGCAGTTGGGCCAACCCCCCCAAAGAGACCCAGTACTTC.

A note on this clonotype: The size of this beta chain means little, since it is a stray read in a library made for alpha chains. The CDR3: CASSLANRGWQPQHF. As DNA, the CDR3 is TGTGCCAGCAGCTTGGCCAACAGGGGCTGGCAGCCCCAGCATTTT. The chain is built from TRBV5-6 and TRBJ1-5, with 7 positions matching TRBD1. The CDR3 has 15 amino acids. V shed 0 bases, J shed 7 bases, and the junction held 7 bases outside the gene matches. From germline, CDR1 is SGHDT and CDR2 YYEEEE.

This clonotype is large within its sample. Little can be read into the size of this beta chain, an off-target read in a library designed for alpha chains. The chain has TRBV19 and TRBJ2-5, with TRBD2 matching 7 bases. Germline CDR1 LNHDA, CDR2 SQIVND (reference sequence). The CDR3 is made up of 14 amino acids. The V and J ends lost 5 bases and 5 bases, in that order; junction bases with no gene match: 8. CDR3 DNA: TGTGCCAGTAGTTCCCCCCGGGGGGAGGAGACCCAGTACTTC. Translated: CASSSPRGEETQYF.

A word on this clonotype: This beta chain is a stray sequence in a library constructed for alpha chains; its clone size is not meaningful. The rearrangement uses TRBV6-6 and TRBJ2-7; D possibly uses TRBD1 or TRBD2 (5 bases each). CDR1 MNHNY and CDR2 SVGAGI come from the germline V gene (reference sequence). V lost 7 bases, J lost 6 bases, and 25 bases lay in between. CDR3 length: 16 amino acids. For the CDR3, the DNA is TGTGCCAGCACCCCACCCCGCGGCGAGATTGGGGGCGAGCAGTACTTC. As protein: CASTPPRGEIGGEQYF.

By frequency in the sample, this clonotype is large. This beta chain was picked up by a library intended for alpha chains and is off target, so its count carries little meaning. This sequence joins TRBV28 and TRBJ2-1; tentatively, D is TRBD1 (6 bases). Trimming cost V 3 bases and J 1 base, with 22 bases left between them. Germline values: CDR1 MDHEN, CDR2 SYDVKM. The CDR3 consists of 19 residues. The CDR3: CASSFEDPAAQGSYNEQFF. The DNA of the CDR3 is TGTGCCAGCAGTTTCGAGGACCCAGCGGCGCAGGGGTCCTACAATGAGCAGTTCTTC.

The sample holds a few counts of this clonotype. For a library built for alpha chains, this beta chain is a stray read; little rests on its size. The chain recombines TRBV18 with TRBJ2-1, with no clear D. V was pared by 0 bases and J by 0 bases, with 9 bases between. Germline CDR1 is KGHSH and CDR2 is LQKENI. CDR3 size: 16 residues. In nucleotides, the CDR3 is TGTGCCAGCTCACCACCGTCGTCGGGCTCCTACAATGAGCAGTTCTTC. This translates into CASSPPSSGSYNEQFF.

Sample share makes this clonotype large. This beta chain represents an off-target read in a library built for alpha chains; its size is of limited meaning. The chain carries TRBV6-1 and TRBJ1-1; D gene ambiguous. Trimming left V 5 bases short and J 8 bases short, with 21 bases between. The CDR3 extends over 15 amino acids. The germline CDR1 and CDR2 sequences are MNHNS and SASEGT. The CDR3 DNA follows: TGTGCCAGCAGTCCCACCACACGGACGAGGGCAGAAGCTTTCTTT. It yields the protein CASSPTTRTRAEAFF.

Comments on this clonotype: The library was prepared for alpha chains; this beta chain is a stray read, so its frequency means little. CDR3: CSVAQGANTEAFF. In nucleotides, the CDR3 is TGCAGCGTTGCTCAGGGGGCGAACACTGAAGCTTTCTTT. The chain couples TRBV29-1 to TRBJ1-1; TRBD1 matches at 8 bases. Germline-derived CDR1 and CDR2 are SQVTM and ANQGSEA. The V segment lost 4 bases and the J segment 1 base; nucleotides outside the gene matches: 2. This CDR3 is 13 amino acids long.

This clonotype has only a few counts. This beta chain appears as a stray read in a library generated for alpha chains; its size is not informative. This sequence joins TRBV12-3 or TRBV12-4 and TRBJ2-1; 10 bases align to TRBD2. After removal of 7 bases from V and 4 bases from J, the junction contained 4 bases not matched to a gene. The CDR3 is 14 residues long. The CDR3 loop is CASMGTSEYNEQFF. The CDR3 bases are TGTGCCAGCATGGGGACTAGCGAGTACAATGAGCAGTTCTTC.

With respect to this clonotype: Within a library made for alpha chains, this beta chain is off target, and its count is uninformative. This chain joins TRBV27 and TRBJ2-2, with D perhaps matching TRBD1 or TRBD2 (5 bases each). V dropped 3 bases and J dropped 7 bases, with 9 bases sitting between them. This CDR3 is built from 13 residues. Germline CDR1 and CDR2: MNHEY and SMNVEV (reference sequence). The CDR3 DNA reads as TGTGCCAGCAGTTTGGGGGTCAACGGGGAGCTGTTTTTT. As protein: CASSLGVNGELFF.

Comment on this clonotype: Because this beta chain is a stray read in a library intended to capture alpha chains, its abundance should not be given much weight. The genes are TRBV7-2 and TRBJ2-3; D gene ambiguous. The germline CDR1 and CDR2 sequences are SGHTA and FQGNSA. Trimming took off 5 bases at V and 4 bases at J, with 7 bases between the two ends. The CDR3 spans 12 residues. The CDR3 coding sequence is TGTGCCAGCAGCCAAACGGCAGATACGCAGTATTTT. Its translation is CASSQTADTQYF.

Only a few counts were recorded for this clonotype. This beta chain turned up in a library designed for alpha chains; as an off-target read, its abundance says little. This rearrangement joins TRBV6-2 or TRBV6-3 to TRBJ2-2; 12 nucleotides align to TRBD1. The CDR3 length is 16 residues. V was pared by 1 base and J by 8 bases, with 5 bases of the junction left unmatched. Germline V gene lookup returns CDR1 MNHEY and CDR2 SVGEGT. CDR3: CASSYWDRGQSGELFF. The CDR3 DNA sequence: TGTGCCAGCAGTTACTGGGACAGGGGGCAATCTGGGGAGCTGTTTTTT.

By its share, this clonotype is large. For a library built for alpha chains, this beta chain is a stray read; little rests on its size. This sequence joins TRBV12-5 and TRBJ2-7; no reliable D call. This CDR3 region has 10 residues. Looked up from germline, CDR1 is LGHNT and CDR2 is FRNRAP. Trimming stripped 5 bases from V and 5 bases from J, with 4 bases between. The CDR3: CASGLDEQYF. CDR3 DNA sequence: TGTGCTAGTGGTCTCGACGAGCAGTACTTC.

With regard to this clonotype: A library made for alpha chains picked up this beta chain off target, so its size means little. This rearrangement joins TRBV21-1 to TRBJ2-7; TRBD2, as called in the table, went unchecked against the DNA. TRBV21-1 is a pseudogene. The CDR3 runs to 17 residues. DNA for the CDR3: TGTGCCAGCAGCAAAATGAGGGGTACTAGGGATACCTACGAGCAGTACTTC. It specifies CASSKMRGTRDTYEQYF.

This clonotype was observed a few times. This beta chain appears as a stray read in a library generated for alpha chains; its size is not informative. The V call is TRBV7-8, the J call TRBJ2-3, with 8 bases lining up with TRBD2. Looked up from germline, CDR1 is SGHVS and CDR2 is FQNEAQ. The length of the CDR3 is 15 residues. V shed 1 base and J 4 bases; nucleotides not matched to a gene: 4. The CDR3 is CASSLGGLVPDTQYF. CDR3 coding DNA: TGTGCCAGCAGCTTAGGGGGACTAGTCCCAGATACGCAGTATTTT.

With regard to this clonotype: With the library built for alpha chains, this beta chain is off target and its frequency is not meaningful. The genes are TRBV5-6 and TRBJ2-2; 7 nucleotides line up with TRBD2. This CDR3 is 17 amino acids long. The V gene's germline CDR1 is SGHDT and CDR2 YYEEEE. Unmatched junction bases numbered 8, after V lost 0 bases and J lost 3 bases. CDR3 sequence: CASSLAAGVGDTGELFF. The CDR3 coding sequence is TGTGCCAGCAGCTTGGCGGCGGGAGTCGGGGACACCGGGGAGCTGTTTTTT.

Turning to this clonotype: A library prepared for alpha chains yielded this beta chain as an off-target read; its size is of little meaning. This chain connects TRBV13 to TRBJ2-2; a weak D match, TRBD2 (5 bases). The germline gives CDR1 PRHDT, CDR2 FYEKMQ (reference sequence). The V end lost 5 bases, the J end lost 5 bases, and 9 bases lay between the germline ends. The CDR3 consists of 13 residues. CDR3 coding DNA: TGTGCCAGCAGCCCAGCGGAGACCGGGGAGCTGTTTTTT. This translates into CASSPAETGELFF.

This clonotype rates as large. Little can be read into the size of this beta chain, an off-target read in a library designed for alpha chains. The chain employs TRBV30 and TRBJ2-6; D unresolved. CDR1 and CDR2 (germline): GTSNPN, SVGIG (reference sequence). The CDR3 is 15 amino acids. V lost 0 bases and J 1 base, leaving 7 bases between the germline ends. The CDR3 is CAWSVRSSGANVLTF. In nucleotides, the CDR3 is TGTGCCTGGAGTGTAAGGAGTTCTGGGGCCAACGTCCTGACTTTC.

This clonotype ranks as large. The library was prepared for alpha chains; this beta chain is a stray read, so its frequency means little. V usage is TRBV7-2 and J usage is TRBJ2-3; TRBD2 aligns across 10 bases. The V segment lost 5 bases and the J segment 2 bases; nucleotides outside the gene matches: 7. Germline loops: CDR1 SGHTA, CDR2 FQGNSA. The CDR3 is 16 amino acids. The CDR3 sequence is CASSPPGLAFTDTQYF. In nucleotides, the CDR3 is TGTGCCAGCAGCCCACCGGGACTAGCGTTCACAGATACGCAGTATTTT.

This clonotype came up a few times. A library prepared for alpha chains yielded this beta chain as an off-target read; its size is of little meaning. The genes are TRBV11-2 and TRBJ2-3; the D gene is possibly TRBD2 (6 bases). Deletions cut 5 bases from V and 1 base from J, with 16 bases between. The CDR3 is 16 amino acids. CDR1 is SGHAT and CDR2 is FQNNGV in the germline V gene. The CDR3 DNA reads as TGTGCCAGCAGCCCCGCAACGGGGGTGGGCACAGATACGCAGTATTTT. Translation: CASSPATGVGTDTQYF. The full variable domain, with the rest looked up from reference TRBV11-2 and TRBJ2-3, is EAGVAQSPRYKIIEKRQSVAFWCNPISGHATLYWYQQILGQGPKLLIQFQNNGVVDDSQLPKDRFSAERLKGVDSTLKIQPAKLEDSAVYLCASSPATGVGTDTQYFGPGTRLTVL.

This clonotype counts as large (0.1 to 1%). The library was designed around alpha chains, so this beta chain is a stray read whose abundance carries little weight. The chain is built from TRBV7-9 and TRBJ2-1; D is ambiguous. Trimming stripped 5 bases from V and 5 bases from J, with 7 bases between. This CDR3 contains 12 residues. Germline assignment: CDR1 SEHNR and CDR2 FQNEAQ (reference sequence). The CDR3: CASSPNDNEQFF. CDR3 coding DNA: TGTGCCAGCAGCCCTAACGACAATGAGCAGTTCTTC.

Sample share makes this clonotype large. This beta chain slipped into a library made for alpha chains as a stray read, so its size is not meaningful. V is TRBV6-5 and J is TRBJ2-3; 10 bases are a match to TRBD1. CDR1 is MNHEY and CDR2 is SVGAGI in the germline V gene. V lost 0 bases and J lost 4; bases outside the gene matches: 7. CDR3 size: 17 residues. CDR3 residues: CASSYSKPGQGSDTQYF. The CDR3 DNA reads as TGTGCCAGCAGTTACTCGAAGCCGGGACAGGGGTCAGATACGCAGTATTTT.

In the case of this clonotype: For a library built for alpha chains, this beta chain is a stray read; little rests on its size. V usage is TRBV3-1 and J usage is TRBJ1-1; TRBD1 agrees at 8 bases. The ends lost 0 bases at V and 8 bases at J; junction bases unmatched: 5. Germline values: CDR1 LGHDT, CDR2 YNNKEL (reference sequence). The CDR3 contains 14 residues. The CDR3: CASSQERTGREAFF. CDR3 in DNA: TGTGCCAGCAGCCAAGAACGGACAGGGAGAGAAGCTTTCTTT.